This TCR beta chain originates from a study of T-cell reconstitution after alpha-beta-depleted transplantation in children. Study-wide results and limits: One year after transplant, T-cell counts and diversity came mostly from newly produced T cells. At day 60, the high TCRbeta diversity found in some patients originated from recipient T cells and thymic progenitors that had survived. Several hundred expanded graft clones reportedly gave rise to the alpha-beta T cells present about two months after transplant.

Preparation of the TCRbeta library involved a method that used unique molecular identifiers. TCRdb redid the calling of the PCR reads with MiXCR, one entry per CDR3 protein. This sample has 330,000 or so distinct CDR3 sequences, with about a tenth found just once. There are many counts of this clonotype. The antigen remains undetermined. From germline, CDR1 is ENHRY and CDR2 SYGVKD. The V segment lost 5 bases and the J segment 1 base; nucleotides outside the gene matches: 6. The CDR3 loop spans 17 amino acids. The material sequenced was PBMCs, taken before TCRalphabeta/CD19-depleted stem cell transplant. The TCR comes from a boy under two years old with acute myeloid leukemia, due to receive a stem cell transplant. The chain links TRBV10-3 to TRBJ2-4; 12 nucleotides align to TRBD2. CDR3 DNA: TGTGCCATCAGTCCGCGACTAGCGGGAGATGCCAAAAACATTCAGTACTTC. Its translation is CAISPRLAGDAKNIQYF.